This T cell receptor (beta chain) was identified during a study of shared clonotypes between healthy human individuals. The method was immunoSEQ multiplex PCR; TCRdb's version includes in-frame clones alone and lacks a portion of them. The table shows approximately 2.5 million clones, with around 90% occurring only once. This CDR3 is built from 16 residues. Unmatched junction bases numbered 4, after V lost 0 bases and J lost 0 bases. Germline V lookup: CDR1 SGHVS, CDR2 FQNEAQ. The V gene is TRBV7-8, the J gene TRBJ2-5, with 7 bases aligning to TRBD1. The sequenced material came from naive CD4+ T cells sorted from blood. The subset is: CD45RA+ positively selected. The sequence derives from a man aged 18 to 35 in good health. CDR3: CASSLAGQRYQETQYF. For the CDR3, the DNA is TGTGCCAGCAGCTTAGCGGGACAGCGGTACCAAGAGACCCAGTACTTC. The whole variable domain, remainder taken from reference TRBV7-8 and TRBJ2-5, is GAGVSQSPRYKVAKRGQDVALRCDPISGHVSLFWYQQALGQGPEFLTYFQNEAQLDKSGLPSDRFFAERPEGSVSTLKIQRTQQEDSAVYLCASSLAGQRYQETQYFGPGTRLLVL.